This T cell receptor delta chain was identified in a study of γδ T cells in repeated Plasmodium falciparum infection. Turning to the study itself: Donors had four controlled P. falciparum NF54 infections over about 640 days. Samples were taken at baseline, before some infections, and 21 days after each.

In its sample, this clone was seen a few times. This is likely an artifact of a read error, given a far larger clone one base away. The same CDR3 also results from other DNA sequences found in this sample. This CDR3 region has 16 residues. CDR1 and CDR2 from the germline V gene are GEAIGNYY and EKD. TCRdb reran clone calling via CATT on the multiplex PCR reads. Among 75,000 to 95,000 delta-chain clones listed, more than 0.85% were seen once. Vgamma9/Vdelta2+ and Vdelta2-negative gammadelta T cells were flow-sorted from PBMC for bulk sequencing. Input material: gamma-delta T cells from blood. This TCR came from a pool of human donors (malaria-infected and uninfected, not separated). V and J are TRDV2 and TRDJ1, with TRDD3 matching 11 bases. Because TCRdb records no J gene, it was assigned here through a match of the DNA to germline. CDR3: CACDGLGDSGTDKLIF. In DNA form, the CDR3 reads TGTGCCTGTGACGGACTGGGGGATAGCGGAACCGACAAACTCATCTTT.